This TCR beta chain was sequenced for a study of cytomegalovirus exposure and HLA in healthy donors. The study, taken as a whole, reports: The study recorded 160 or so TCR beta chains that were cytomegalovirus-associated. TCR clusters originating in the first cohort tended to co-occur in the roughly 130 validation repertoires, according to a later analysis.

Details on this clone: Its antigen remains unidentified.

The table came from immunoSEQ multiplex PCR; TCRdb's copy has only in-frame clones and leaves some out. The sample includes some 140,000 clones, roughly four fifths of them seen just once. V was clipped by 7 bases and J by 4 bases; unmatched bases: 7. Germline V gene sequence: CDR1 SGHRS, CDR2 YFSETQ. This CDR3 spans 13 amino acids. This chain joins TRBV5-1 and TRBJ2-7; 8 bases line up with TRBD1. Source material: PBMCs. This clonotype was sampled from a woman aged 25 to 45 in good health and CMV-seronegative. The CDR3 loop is CASQAGGGYEQYF. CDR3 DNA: TGCGCCAGCCAGGCAGGGGGCGGTTACGAGCAGTACTTC.